This T cell receptor (beta chain) appears in the sequencing data of a study of blood T cell repertoires in COVID-19. The wider study: PBMCs, B-cell-depleted T cells, or T cells were the source of the cDNA or gDNA that made up the material.

This clone was observed once. The CDR3 has 16 residues. Trimming left V 1 base short and J 0 bases short, with 13 bases between. The germline CDR1 and CDR2 sequences are SGDLS and YYNGEE. Some clones are missing from TCRdb's copy, which holds only in-frame ones; the method was immunoSEQ multiplex PCR. The sample has 100,000 to 150,000 clones, about 79% seen once. The V call is TRBV9, the J call TRBJ1-2, with D hard to call. The material sequenced was peripheral blood. The origin of this receptor is a man aged 65-85 years with acute or convalescent COVID-19. CDR3 in amino acids: CASSVRPELANYGYTF. The CDR3 DNA is TGTGCCAGCAGCGTACGACCGGAGTTAGCTAACTATGGCTACACCTTC.